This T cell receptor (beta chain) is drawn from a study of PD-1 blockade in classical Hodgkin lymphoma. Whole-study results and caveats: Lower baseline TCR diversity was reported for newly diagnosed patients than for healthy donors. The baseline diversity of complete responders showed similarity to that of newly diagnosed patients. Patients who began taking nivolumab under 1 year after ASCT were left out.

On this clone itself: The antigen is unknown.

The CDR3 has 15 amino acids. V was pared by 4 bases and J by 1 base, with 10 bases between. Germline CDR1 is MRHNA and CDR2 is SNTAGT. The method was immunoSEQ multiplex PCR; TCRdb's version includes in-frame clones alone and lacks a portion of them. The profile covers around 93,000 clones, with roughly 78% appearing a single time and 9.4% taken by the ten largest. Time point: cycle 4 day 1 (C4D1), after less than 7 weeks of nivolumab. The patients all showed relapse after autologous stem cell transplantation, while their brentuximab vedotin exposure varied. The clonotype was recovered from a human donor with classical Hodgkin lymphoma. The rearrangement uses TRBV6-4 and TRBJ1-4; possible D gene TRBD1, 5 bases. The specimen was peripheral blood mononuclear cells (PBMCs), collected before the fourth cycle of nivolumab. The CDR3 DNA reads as TGTGCCAGCAGTGGTAAAGGGGTAACTAATGAAAAACTGTTTTTT. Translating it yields CASSGKGVTNEKLFF.